This TCR beta chain is drawn from a study of blood T cell repertoires in COVID-19. The overall study: Samples representing acute and convalescent COVID-19 were sourced from the United States, Italy and Spain. Sources were T cells, B-cell-depleted T cells, or PBMCs; the material itself was cDNA or gDNA.

Methods used by the authors: For nucleated cells, counts were estimated from reference gene primer amplification. Clones were sequenced by immunoSEQ multiplex PCR, and TCRdb holds only the in-frame ones, with some missing. Clone size and the V and J calls come from that table; the DNA yielded D and trimming. In the table there are approximately 300,000 clones, approximately 85% of which are singletons. The CDR3 is made up of 15 amino acids. The germline V gene encodes CDR1 GTSNPN and CDR2 SVGIG (reference sequence). V lost 3 bases and J lost 7, with 19 bases in between. Sequencing used peripheral blood. J is TRBJ1-5 and V is TRBV30, with D maybe TRBD1 (5 bases). The receptor was isolated from a woman aged 50 to 60 with acute or convalescent COVID-19. The CDR3 DNA reads TGTGCCTGGAGCCAAGGGGCCGCAGGGTACCAGCCCCAGCATTTT. Protein sequence: CAWSQGAAGYQPQHF.